This entry lists 24 T cell receptor beta chains sequenced from one sample in a study of regulatory T cells in long-lasting Graves disease. Regarding time point: newly diagnosed GD, antithyroid drugs for less than 3 months. TCR sequences were obtained from RNA taken from PBMCs. Building the TCR beta libraries relied on iRepertoire HTBI primers, and CDR3 regions underwent Arm-PCR. TCRdb reanalysed the multiplex PCR reads using MiXCR and keeps one entry per CDR3 protein. Of about 530,000 distinct CDR3 sequences listed, 15% to 20% are singletons. This sample was also put to use in a study of T cells in Graves' hyperthyroidism and ophthalmopathy.

Sequenced here: peripheral blood mononuclear cells (PBMCs), sampled at new diagnosis, from a patient treated with antithyroid drugs. The receptors come from a middle-aged woman with Graves disease.

This clonotype was detected a few times. The chain employs TRBV29-1 and TRBJ2-7; 7 nucleotides match TRBD1. V was pared by 4 bases and J by 0 bases, with 6 bases of the junction left unmatched. The CDR3 totals 14 residues. Per the germline V gene, CDR1 is SQVTM and CDR2 is ANQGSEA. Here the CDR3 DNA reads TGCAGCGTTGTGGGGACAGCGAACTCCTACGAGCAGTACTTC. It codes for CSVVGTANSYEQYF.

CDR3 DNA sequence: TGTGCCAGCAGCTTCTGGACAGGGGGCCATGGCTACACCTTC. This sequence encodes CASSFWTGGHGYTF. V and J are TRBV13 and TRBJ1-2; 11 nucleotides agree with TRBD1. CDR1 PRHDT and CDR2 FYEKMQ come from the germline V gene (reference sequence). The V segment lost 3 bases and the J segment 6 bases; nucleotides outside the gene matches: 3. This CDR3 contains 14 residues.

A note on this clonotype: A much more abundant neighbour one base away suggests this may be a read error. The chain carries TRBV7-2 and TRBJ2-1, with TRBD2 identical over 11 bases. The J call could be wrong; TRBJ2-5 is a better fit for the DNA end. Looked up from germline, CDR1 is SGHTA and CDR2 is FQGNSA. This CDR3 spans 14 amino acids. CDR3 protein: CASSPGLAVKTQYF. DNA for the CDR3: TGTGCCAGCAGCCCGGGACTAGCGGTAAAGACCCAGTACTTC.

The chain carries TRBV3-1 and TRBJ1-2, with D perhaps TRBD1 (5 bases). Germline V gene lookup returns CDR1 LGHDT and CDR2 YNNKEL (reference sequence). CDR3 length: 15 residues. Trimming shortened V by 4 bases and J by 1 base, and 13 bases separated the two germline ends. Here the CDR3 DNA reads TGTGCCAGCAGCCCTACTTCCGGGGGTAACTATGGCTACACCTTC. The encoded protein is CASSPTSGGNYGYTF.

The sample holds a few counts of this clonotype. J is TRBJ2-6 and V is TRBV11-2; D is perhaps TRBD1 (6 bases). CDR1 and CDR2 (germline): SGHAT, FQNNGV. V lost 5 bases and J lost 4, with 21 bases in between. This CDR3 is 18 amino acids long. The CDR3 coding sequence is TGTGCCAGCAGCCACTACCGGGACAACCCGAGGGGGGCCAACGTCCTGACTTTC. It yields the protein CASSHYRDNPRGANVLTF. The full variable domain, its missing parts supplied by reference TRBV11-2 and TRBJ2-6, is EAGVAQSPRYKIIEKRQSVAFWCNPISGHATLYWYQQILGQGPKLLIQFQNNGVVDDSQLPKDRFSAERLKGVDSTLKIQPAKLEDSAVYLCASSHYRDNPRGANVLTFGAGSRLTVL.

This chain links TRBV3-1 with TRBJ1-2, with no clear D. The CDR3 loop spans 14 amino acids. V dropped 4 bases and J dropped 8 bases, with 17 bases sitting between them. Germline-derived CDR1 and CDR2 are LGHDT and YNNKEL (reference sequence). The CDR3 region is CASSPDLALRGYTF. CDR3 DNA sequence: TGTGCCAGCAGCCCCGACCTAGCCCTCAGGGGCTACACCTTC.

Ten or more counts support this clonotype. The chain joins TRBV20-1 to TRBJ2-7, with D possibly called TRBD1 or TRBD2 (5 bases each). The V and J ends lost 1 base and 2 bases respectively, with 15 bases between them. Germline lookup yields CDR1 DFQATT and CDR2 SNEGSKA (reference sequence). The CDR3 length is 15 residues. CDR3 in amino acids: CSARAEPSGPYEQYF. In DNA, the CDR3 is TGCAGTGCTAGAGCGGAGCCATCGGGGCCCTACGAGCAGTACTTC.

This clonotype was recorded a few times. The chain is built from TRBV3-1 and TRBJ2-7; 11 positions match TRBD2. V gave up 4 bases and J gave up 5 bases; unmatched junction bases: 13. The CDR3 consists of 17 residues. The germline V gene has CDR1 LGHDT and CDR2 YNNKEL (reference sequence). CDR3: CASSPWLAGGPFNEQYF. In DNA, the CDR3 is TGTGCCAGCAGCCCCTGGTTAGCGGGGGGGCCATTCAACGAGCAGTACTTC.

This clonotype was detected many times. CDR3 coding DNA: TGTGCCAGCAGTTACTCGAGCGGGCCAGGGAGGGAGACCCAGTACTTC. Protein: CASSYSSGPGRETQYF. The genes are TRBV6-6 and TRBJ2-5, with a weak D call TRBD2 (6 bases). This CDR3 has 16 amino acids. Germline CDR1 MNHNY, CDR2 SVGAGI (reference sequence). The germline V and J ends were trimmed by 0 bases and 5 bases, with 16 bases remaining between them.

The chain joins TRBV3-1 to TRBJ2-2; D is unclear. The CDR3 consists of 17 residues. The germline gives CDR1 LGHDT, CDR2 YNNKEL (reference sequence). V lost 1 base and J 0 bases, leaving 12 bases between the germline ends. CDR3 sequence: CASSQGVERANTGELFF. CDR3 coding DNA: TGTGCCAGCAGCCAAGGAGTGGAGAGAGCGAACACCGGGGAGCTGTTTTTT.

The V gene is TRBV28, the J gene TRBJ1-1, with unresolved D. Trimming cost V 2 bases and J 10 bases, with 11 bases left between them. The germline V gene encodes CDR1 MDHEN and CDR2 SYDVKM. CDR3 length equals 12 residues. Here the CDR3 DNA reads TGTGCCAGCAGTTTACGTACTGGTGGAGCTTTCTTT. It is translated as CASSLRTGGAFF.

The CDR3, as DNA: TGCGCCAGCAGCCAACCTGGGATCGCCTACGAGCAGTACTTC. It codes for CASSQPGIAYEQYF. The chain is built from TRBV4-1 and TRBJ2-7, with D unresolved. Germline lookup yields CDR1 MGHRA and CDR2 YSYEKL. The V and J ends lost 2 bases and 2 bases respectively, with 10 bases between them. The CDR3 extends over 14 amino acids.

The sample holds many counts of this clonotype. The V call is TRBV3-1, the J call TRBJ2-7; D uncertain. The CDR3 spans 12 residues. The V and J ends lost 1 base and 3 bases respectively, with 4 bases between them. CDR1 LGHDT and CDR2 YNNKEL come from the germline V gene (reference sequence). CDR3 in amino acids: CASSQGVYEQYF. The CDR3 DNA reads as TGTGCCAGCAGCCAAGGGGTCTACGAGCAGTACTTC.

About this clonotype: Given a much more abundant clone one base away, this may be a read error. No conserved phenylalanine or tryptophan is present at the end of the CDR3, so a read error is the likely explanation. The V gene is TRBV2, the J gene TRBJ1-1, with D possibly TRBD1 on 6 matching bases. Germline CDR1 is SNHLY and CDR2 is FYNNEI. V was cut by 8 bases and J by 6 bases, with 19 bases left in between. The CDR3 runs to 14 residues. CDR3 amino acids: CASSSYRDGAEAFI. In DNA, the CDR3 is TGTGCCAGCTCATCATACAGGGATGGAGCTGAAGCTTTCATT.

The sample holds a few counts of this clonotype. V usage is TRBV13 and J usage is TRBJ2-2; D not resolved. V gave up 3 bases and J gave up 4 bases, with 9 bases separating them. Germline V lookup: CDR1 PRHDT, CDR2 FYEKMQ (reference sequence). The CDR3 spans 14 residues. This CDR3 is CASSLASSTGELFF. CDR3 sequence (DNA): TGTGCCAGCAGCTTGGCATCATCCACCGGGGAGCTGTTTTTT.

This clonotype came up a few times. The chain couples TRBV10-3 to TRBJ1-5; D might be TRBD1 (6 bases). CDR1 and CDR2 from the germline V gene are ENHRY and SYGVKD. CDR3 size: 13 residues. Deletions cut 0 bases from V and 8 bases from J, with 8 bases between. The CDR3 bases are TGTGCCATCAGTGAGTCGGCAGGGGAGCCCCAGCATTTT. Encoded protein: CAISESAGEPQHF.

The V and J genes are TRBV20-1 and TRBJ1-1, with D perhaps TRBD1 (6 bases). Germline values: CDR1 DFQATT, CDR2 SNEGSKA (reference sequence). V shed 7 bases and J shed 6 bases, with 18 bases lying between them. This CDR3 spans 13 amino acids. CDR3 region: CSGGGLQEAEAFF. In DNA, the CDR3 is TGCAGTGGAGGGGGATTACAGGAAGCTGAAGCTTTCTTT.

At least ten counts were recorded for this clonotype. The gene calls are TRBV6-1 and TRBJ2-7; D call uncertain. The V end was cut by 10 bases, the J end by 0 bases, with 13 bases between. In germline, CDR1 is MNHNS, CDR2 SASEGT. This CDR3 has 13 amino acids. The CDR3 DNA follows: TGTGCCACCGCGGCGGTGAGCTCCTACGAGCAGTACTTC. Its protein product is CATAAVSSYEQYF.

This clonotype was seen many times. The chain joins TRBV19 to TRBJ1-5; TRBD1 is a possible D gene (5 bases). Looked up from germline, CDR1 is LNHDA and CDR2 is SQIVND (reference sequence). V was pared by 0 bases and J by 2 bases, with 8 bases between. The CDR3 sequence is 15 residues long. The DNA for the CDR3 is TGTGCCAGTAGTATAGATCAGGGAGGCAATCAGCCCCAGCATTTT. Translation: CASSIDQGGNQPQHF. The full variable domain, completed using reference TRBV19 and TRBJ1-5, is DGGITQSPKYLFRKEGQNVTLSCEQNLNHDAMYWYRQDPGQGLRLIYYSQIVNDFQKGDIAEGYSVSREKKESFPLTVTSAQKNPTAFYLCASSIDQGGNQPQHFGDGTRLSIL.

The CDR3 DNA reads as TGTGCCTGGAGTGGACTAGCGGGGACTCAAGAGACCCAGTACTTC. This codes for CAWSGLAGTQETQYF. The chain joins TRBV30 to TRBJ2-5; 11 positions agree with TRBD2. CDR3 size: 15 residues. Germline assignment: CDR1 GTSNPN and CDR2 SVGIG (reference sequence). The trim removed 1 base at V and 2 bases at J, leaving 3 bases unmatched.

This clonotype was seen at least ten times. The CDR3 protein is CASSPGAKQFF. The CDR3 DNA reads as TGTGCCAGCAGTCCTGGGGCTAAGCAGTTCTTC. The V call is TRBV12-3 or TRBV12-4, the J call TRBJ2-1; D is perhaps TRBD1 (5 bases). V was trimmed by 5 bases and J by 11 bases, leaving 10 bases between them. The CDR3 sequence is 11 residues long.

This clonotype was seen ten or more times. V is TRBV6-1 and J is TRBJ1-1; D unclear. The CDR3 has 11 residues. Germline CDR1 reads MNHNS; CDR2 reads SASEGT. The germline V and J ends were trimmed by 7 bases and 6 bases, with 9 bases remaining between them. Written as DNA, the CDR3 is TGTGCCAGCACTAGGGATTCTGAAGCTTTCTTT. Protein sequence: CASTRDSEAFF.

As for this clonotype: A much larger clone lies one base from this, so it may be a read error. The CDR3 here is CTSSLEGDGAEAFF. The CDR3 coding sequence is TGCACCAGCAGCTTGGAGGGAGATGGGGCTGAAGCTTTCTTT. This chain connects TRBV5-1 to TRBJ1-1, with D unclear. The CDR3 is 14 residues long. Germline CDR1 reads SGHRS; CDR2 reads YFSETQ.

This chain uses TRBV3-1 with TRBJ2-1, with D hard to call. Trimming cost V 2 bases and J 7 bases, with 9 bases left between them. Germline V gives CDR1 LGHDT, CDR2 YNNKEL (reference sequence). The CDR3 covers 13 residues. The CDR3 reads CASSQYPANEQFF. CDR3 in DNA: TGTGCCAGCAGCCAATACCCGGCAAATGAGCAGTTCTTC.